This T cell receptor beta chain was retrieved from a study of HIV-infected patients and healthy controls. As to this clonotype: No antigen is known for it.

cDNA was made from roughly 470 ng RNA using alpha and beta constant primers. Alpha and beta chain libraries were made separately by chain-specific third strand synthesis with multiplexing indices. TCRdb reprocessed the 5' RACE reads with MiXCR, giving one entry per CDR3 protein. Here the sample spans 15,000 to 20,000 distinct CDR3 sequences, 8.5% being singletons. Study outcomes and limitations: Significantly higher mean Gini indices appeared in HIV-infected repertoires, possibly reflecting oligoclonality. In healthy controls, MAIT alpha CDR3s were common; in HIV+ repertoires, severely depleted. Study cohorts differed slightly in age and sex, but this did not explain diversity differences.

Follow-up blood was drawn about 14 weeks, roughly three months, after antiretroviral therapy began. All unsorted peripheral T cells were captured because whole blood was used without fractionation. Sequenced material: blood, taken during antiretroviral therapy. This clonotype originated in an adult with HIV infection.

This chain's CDR3 is CASTDSEKNEQYF. The CDR3 nucleotides are TGCGCCAGCACTGACTCAGAGAAAAACGAGCAGTACTTC. This chain uses TRBV10-1 with TRBJ2-7; D unresolved. Trimming removed 7 bases from V and 5 bases from J, with 15 bases in between. Per germline, CDR1 WNHNN and CDR2 SYGVQD (reference sequence). The CDR3 runs to 13 residues.